One sample yielded the 20 T cell receptor beta chains listed below, sequenced in a study of blood T cell repertoires in COVID-19. The data were produced by immunoSEQ multiplex PCR, yet TCRdb's version contains in-frame clones alone and is incomplete. The table lists more than 60,000 clones, approximately 90% of them singletons. The sample comprised peripheral blood. All receptors derive from a human donor in a cohort sampled during active COVID-19.

The rearrangement joins TRBV5-6 to TRBJ2-5; 9 nucleotides align to TRBD1. Germline V gene sequence: CDR1 SGHDT, CDR2 YYEEEE. Trimming at V came to 4 bases and at J to 5 bases, leaving 6 bases not matched to a gene. There are 14 residues in the CDR3. The CDR3 loop reads CASSSTGGGETQYF. The DNA of the CDR3 is TGTGCCAGCAGCAGTACAGGGGGCGGGGAGACCCAGTACTTC.

The rearrangement links TRBV27 to TRBJ2-7; the match to TRBD1 covers 7 bases. The CDR3 runs 15 residues. The germline CDR1 and CDR2 sequences are MNHEY and SMNVEV (reference sequence). J was trimmed by 2 bases and V by 7 bases; bases with no gene match: 11. The CDR3: CASKKQGIEAYEQYF. CDR3 DNA: TGTGCCAGCAAAAAACAGGGGATTGAGGCCTACGAGCAGTACTTC.

The chain combines TRBV7-9 with TRBJ1-2; D not resolved. Germline V gene lookup returns CDR1 SEHNR and CDR2 FQNEAQ (reference sequence). This CDR3 is 13 amino acids long. V shed 5 bases and J shed 8 bases, with 15 bases lying between them. CDR3 coding DNA: TGTGCCAGCAGCCCCACGGAGGCGGGGGGCTACACCTTC. Encoded protein: CASSPTEAGGYTF. Full variable domain (rest looked up from reference TRBV7-9 and TRBJ1-2): DTGVSQNPRHKITKRGQNVTFRCDPISEHNRLYWYRQTLGQGPEFLTYFQNEAQLEKSRLLSDRFSAERPKGSFSTLEIQRTEQGDSAMYLCASSPTEAGGYTFGSGTRLTVV.

The gene calls are TRBV7-8 and TRBJ1-4; TRBD1 matches at 8 bases. The germline gives CDR1 SGHVS, CDR2 FQNEAQ. The CDR3 spans 16 residues. The J segment lost 8 bases and the V segment lost 4 bases, leaving 12 bases of the junction unmatched. The CDR3 DNA follows: TGTGCCAGCAGCTCGGGACAGGCATCCCGGCCCGAAAAACTGTTTTTT. Translation gives CASSSGQASRPEKLFF.

This chain uses TRBV6-2 or TRBV6-3 with TRBJ2-1, with 8 bases aligning to TRBD2. The CDR3 consists of 15 residues. Germline V CDR1 and CDR2: MNHEY, SVGEGT. V was clipped by 6 bases and J by 5 bases; unmatched bases: 9. The CDR3 DNA reads TGTGCCAGCAGCCAACCGGGACTAGATAACAATGAGCAGTTCTTC. Its protein is CASSQPGLDNNEQFF.

This chain uses TRBV10-1 with TRBJ2-7, with 9 nucleotides matching TRBD1. Germline loops: CDR1 WNHNN, CDR2 SYGVQD (reference sequence). The junction had 11 bases not matched to a gene; V was cut back by 8 bases and J by 6 bases. The length of the CDR3 is 14 residues. The CDR3 DNA is TGCGCCAGCGGGGGCACAGGGGGCAAGGCCGAGCAGTACTTC. Its translation is CASGGTGGKAEQYF.

The chain employs TRBV7-2 and TRBJ2-2; 14 bases are shared with TRBD2. V lost 1 base and J lost 5; bases outside the gene matches: 6. This CDR3 region has 18 residues. CDR1 and CDR2 from the germline V gene are SGHTA and FQGNSA. CDR3 in amino acids: CASSLVGLAGGGTGELFF. The CDR3 DNA reads as TGTGCCAGCAGCTTAGTCGGACTAGCGGGGGGAGGTACCGGGGAGCTGTTTTTT.

This chain uses TRBV7-2 with TRBJ2-5, with 10 bases lining up with TRBD1. In germline, CDR1 is SGHTA, CDR2 FQGNSA. V lost 4 bases to trimming and J lost 5 bases; unmatched junction nucleotides: 7. CDR3 length equals 15 residues. CDR3 sequence (DNA): TGTGCCAGCAGCTGGGGTGGGACAGGGGTCGAGACCCAGTACTTC. Translating it yields CASSWGGTGVETQYF.

The CDR3 loop is CASSLVRHSNQPQHF. Written as DNA, the CDR3 is TGTGCCAGCAGCTTGGTCAGGCATAGCAATCAGCCCCAGCATTTT. This chain uses TRBV5-8 with TRBJ1-5; D is uncertain. CDR1 SGHTS and CDR2 YDEGEE come from the germline V gene. V lost 0 bases, J lost 0 bases, and 7 bases lay in between. The CDR3 contains 15 residues.

V and J are TRBV5-6 and TRBJ1-1; D perhaps matches TRBD1 (6 bases). The germline V gene encodes CDR1 SGHDT and CDR2 YYEEEE. The CDR3 has 15 residues. Trimming left V 4 bases short and J 1 base short, with 14 bases between. CDR3 nucleotide sequence: TGTGCCAGCAGCCCTTACAGGGTGAGGAACACTGAAGCTTTCTTT. Amino acids: CASSPYRVRNTEAFF.

The J gene is TRBJ1-1, the V gene TRBV6-1; the D is unclear. This CDR3 comprises 12 residues. V lost 2 bases and J lost 3, with 4 bases in between. The germline V gene encodes CDR1 MNHNS and CDR2 SASEGT. This CDR3 reads CASSEHYTEAFF. The DNA of the CDR3 is TGTGCCAGCAGTGAACACTACACTGAAGCTTTCTTT.

The chain employs TRBV28 and TRBJ1-1; 7 bases are shared with TRBD1. J was trimmed by 0 bases and V by 8 bases; bases with no gene match: 6. Germline lookup yields CDR1 MDHEN and CDR2 SYDVKM. The CDR3 totals 14 residues. CDR3 loop: CASLTTGLNTEAFF. CDR3 DNA sequence: TGTGCCAGCTTAACGACAGGGCTGAACACTGAAGCTTTCTTT.

This chain joins TRBV14 and TRBJ1-2; D is possibly TRBD1 (6 bases). In germline, CDR1 is SGHDN, CDR2 FVKESK. The ends were cut back, 4 bases at V and 4 bases at J, with 16 bases in the middle. The CDR3 runs 15 residues. The CDR3 nucleotides are TGTGCCAGCAGCCGCAACGGGGGGGGCAGCTATGGCTACACCTTC. It encodes CASSRNGGGSYGYTF.

J is TRBJ2-7 and V is TRBV28; 7 bases are shared with TRBD1. The CDR3 spans 18 residues. V dropped 3 bases and J dropped 2; count of bases not matched to a gene: 16. CDR1 and CDR2 (germline): MDHEN, SYDVKM. CDR3 in amino acids: CASSFFWGTEKFTYEQYF. CDR3 sequence (DNA): TGTGCCAGCAGTTTCTTTTGGGGGACAGAAAAGTTTACCTACGAGCAGTACTTC.

The J gene is TRBJ2-3, the V gene TRBV5-1, with TRBD2 identical over 9 bases. The CDR3 runs 16 residues. The V and J ends lost 0 bases and 2 bases, in that order; junction bases with no gene match: 4. Germline V lookup: CDR1 SGHRS, CDR2 YFSETQ. In DNA form, the CDR3 reads TGCGCCAGCAGCTTGGGTAGCGGGGGATCCACAGATACGCAGTATTTT. This translates into CASSLGSGGSTDTQYF. Full variable domain (remainder filled in from reference TRBV5-1 and TRBJ2-3): KAGVTQTPRYLIKTRGQQVTLSCSPISGHRSVSWYQQTPGQGLQFLFEYFSETQRNKGNFPGRFSGRQFSNSRSEMNVSTLELGDSALYLCASSLGSGGSTDTQYFGPGTRLTVL.

This clone occurred a few times. This sequence joins TRBV30 and TRBJ1-3; D not certain. The CDR3 loop spans 14 amino acids. Trimming took 2 bases from V and 0 from J, leaving 8 bases between them. CDR1 GTSNPN and CDR2 SVGIG come from the germline V gene (reference sequence). The CDR3 coding sequence is TGTGCCTGGAGTCCGGGGAGCTCTGGAAACACCATATATTTT. Translation: CAWSPGSSGNTIYF.

The rearrangement uses TRBV5-6 and TRBJ1-1, with TRBD1 matching 7 bases. The germline CDR1 and CDR2 sequences are SGHDT and YYEEEE. This CDR3 contains 16 residues. The V segment lost 4 bases and the J segment 2 bases; nucleotides outside the gene matches: 11. The CDR3 loop is CASSPGQKLGNTEAFF. The CDR3 DNA follows: TGTGCCAGCAGCCCGGGACAGAAGCTAGGCAACACTGAAGCTTTCTTT.

The CDR3 DNA sequence: TGTGCCAGCAGTTACTGGGGGACAGGGGGTGGCAATCAGCCCCAGCATTTT. This gives the protein CASSYWGTGGGNQPQHF. This chain joins TRBV6-2 or TRBV6-3 and TRBJ1-5; 11 nucleotides match TRBD1. The CDR3 has 17 amino acids. Germline V gene sequence: CDR1 MNHEY, CDR2 SVGEGT. With 1 base clipped from V and 2 bases from J, the junction kept 4 bases outside the gene matches.

The rearrangement joins TRBV28 to TRBJ1-2, with 8 bases lining up with TRBD1. Germline V gene lookup returns CDR1 MDHEN and CDR2 SYDVKM. The trim removed 6 bases at V and 4 bases at J, leaving 1 base unmatched. The CDR3 spans 12 residues. The CDR3 loop reads CASRTGAYGYTF. CDR3 nucleotide sequence: TGTGCCAGCAGGACAGGGGCCTATGGCTACACCTTC.

The chain employs TRBV6-2 or TRBV6-3 and TRBJ2-1, with 13 nucleotides matching TRBD2. Germline assignment: CDR1 MNHEY and CDR2 SVGEGT. The CDR3 length is 16 residues. V lost 2 bases, J lost 2 bases, and 0 bases stayed unmatched. The DNA for the CDR3 is TGTGCCAGCAGTTACGGACTAGCGGGGGCCTACAATGAGCAGTTCTTC. Protein: CASSYGLAGAYNEQFF.